This TCR beta chain came from a study of cytotoxic CD8 clonotypes in ibrutinib-treated CLL. For the study at large: Across the patients, under 12 were relapsed/refractory, 15 treatment-naive and some 17 IGHV unmutated. Productive templates per sample averaged nearly 260,000; productive rearrangements, more than 75,000.

Germline V gene lookup returns CDR1 LNHDA and CDR2 SQIVND (reference sequence). Trimming removed 6 bases from V and 0 bases from J; junction bases left unmatched: 8. The CDR3 spans 16 residues. Measured with immunoSEQ multiplex PCR; TCRdb has only the in-frame clones, and not every one. The sample yields 150,000 to 200,000 clones, over 65% seen once. Study-level points and caveats: The study found public clonotypes uncommon, contracting or stable on treatment. Before falling back toward baseline at progression, clonality had risen at the time of ibrutinib response.

To note about this clone: What it binds is unknown.

This sequence originates from a human donor with chronic lymphocytic leukemia. The material was PBMCs, obtained after 12 months of ibrutinib treatment. The genes are TRBV19 and TRBJ2-1; 7 nucleotides line up with TRBD1. CDR3 in amino acids: CASSRDRRRSYNEQFF. Here the CDR3 DNA reads TGTGCCAGTAGCCGGGACAGACGACGCTCCTACAATGAGCAGTTCTTC.